These 10 T cell receptor beta chains originate from one sample sequenced in a study of CD8+ T cells in alopecia areata. Investigators isolated RNA and reverse transcribed it into cDNA to act as the sequencing template. This table comes from immunoSEQ multiplex PCR, and its TCRdb copy is limited to in-frame clones, with some not included. The repertoire consists of fewer than 150,000 clones, with less than 70% occurring once and the leading ten covering about 3.2%. Treatment here: oral pan-JAK inhibitor, 5-10 mg twice daily. Sequenced here: CD4+ T cells sorted from blood, sampled at week 24, from a patient treated with tofacitinib. The receptors here all came from a human donor with alopecia areata.

The rearrangement joins TRBV6-4 to TRBJ2-2; 12 bases line up with TRBD2. The CDR3 spans 17 residues. Germline lookup yields CDR1 MRHNA and CDR2 SNTAGT. V was clipped by 6 bases and J by 4 bases; unmatched bases: 9. The CDR3 nucleotides are TGTGCCAGCAGCCCTCTAGCGGGGGGGCCTCGCACCGGGGAGCTGTTTTTT. Encoded protein: CASSPLAGGPRTGELFF.

V is TRBV30 and J is TRBJ2-5, with D maybe TRBD2 (5 bases). Deletions cut 4 bases from V and 2 bases from J, with 14 bases between. The V gene's germline CDR1 is GTSNPN and CDR2 SVGIG (reference sequence). This CDR3 is 14 amino acids long. The CDR3 DNA reads as TGTGCCTGGAATTCGTACGGGATACAAGAGACCCAGTACTTC. Its translation is CAWNSYGIQETQYF.

The chain is built from TRBV9 and TRBJ2-7; 11 positions match TRBD1. J was trimmed by 4 bases and V by 2 bases; bases with no gene match: 5. CDR3 size: 15 residues. CDR1 and CDR2 from the germline V gene are SGDLS and YYNGEE. Here the CDR3 DNA reads TGTGCCAGCAGCGTGGGACAGGGGGAACTGTACGAGCAGTACTTC. Translation: CASSVGQGELYEQYF.

V gene TRBV2 combines with J gene TRBJ1-2; TRBD1 matches at 10 bases. J lost 4 bases, V lost 6 bases, and 14 bases had no gene match. Germline assignment: CDR1 SNHLY and CDR2 FYNNEI. CDR3 length equals 17 residues. The CDR3 coding sequence is TGTGCCAGCAGGGCCCCCGGGACAGGGGATGAAGGCTATGGCTACACCTTC. Its translation is CASRAPGTGDEGYGYTF.

The rearrangement uses TRBV19 and TRBJ1-2, with D uncertain. V lost 4 bases, J lost 1 base, and 10 bases lay in between. Per the germline V gene, CDR1 is LNHDA and CDR2 is SQIVND (reference sequence). The CDR3 is 14 amino acids. CDR3 sequence reads: CASSTVVNNYGYTF. DNA of the CDR3: TGTGCCAGTAGTACGGTTGTTAATAACTATGGCTACACCTTC. The variable domain in full, completed from reference TRBV19 and TRBJ1-2, reads DGGITQSPKYLFRKEGQNVTLSCEQNLNHDAMYWYRQDPGQGLRLIYYSQIVNDFQKGDIAEGYSVSREKKESFPLTVTSAQKNPTAFYLCASSTVVNNYGYTFGSGTRLTVV.

The V gene is TRBV5-1, the J gene TRBJ2-3; perhaps D is TRBD1 or TRBD2 (5 bases each). The V and J ends lost 0 bases and 3 bases respectively, with 17 bases between them. The CDR3 consists of 17 residues. The germline CDR1 and CDR2 sequences are SGHRS and YFSETQ. The CDR3 reads CASSLARGRGPTDTQYF. The CDR3 nucleotides are TGCGCCAGCAGCTTGGCCAGAGGTCGGGGCCCTACAGATACGCAGTATTTT.

The chain uses TRBV5-1 and TRBJ2-7; weak D call: TRBD1 (6 bases). Trimming removed 7 bases at V and 3 bases at J, with 20 bases between. The CDR3 covers 15 residues. Germline V gene lookup returns CDR1 SGHRS and CDR2 YFSETQ. Written as DNA, the CDR3 is TGCGCCAGCCGGGTCCTAAGTGGGGGCCACTACGAGCAGTACTTC. Its protein is CASRVLSGGHYEQYF.

The chain recombines TRBV19 with TRBJ2-5, with TRBD2 identical over 9 bases. J gave up 4 bases and V 8 bases, and 8 bases lay outside the gene matches. CDR1 is LNHDA, CDR2 SQIVND, per germline (reference sequence). The CDR3 totals 14 residues. CDR3 sequence reads: CASRAGGPSETQYF. In DNA, the CDR3 is TGTGCCAGTCGGGCGGGGGGGCCGTCAGAGACCCAGTACTTC.

This clone has only a few counts. The chain links TRBV30 to TRBJ2-7, with a possible D match to TRBD1 (6 bases). CDR1 is GTSNPN, CDR2 SVGIG, per germline (reference sequence). Trimming removed 2 bases from V and 5 bases from J, with 7 bases in between. This CDR3 has 11 residues. The CDR3 DNA sequence: TGTGCCTGGAGTACAGGGCACGAGCAGTACTTC. Protein: CAWSTGHEQYF. Filled out from reference TRBV30 and TRBJ2-7, the complete variable domain reads SQTIHQWPATLVQPVGSPLSLECTVEGTSNPNLYWYRQAAGRGLQLLFYSVGIGQISSEVPQNLSASRPQDRQFILSSKKLLLSDSGFYLCAWSTGHEQYFGPGTRLTVT.

In its sample, this clone was seen a few times. The CDR3 DNA reads TGCGCCAGCAGCCAAGAAGGGATTTCTTACAATGAGCAGTTCTTC. It translates to CASSQEGISYNEQFF. The chain employs TRBV4-3 and TRBJ2-1; D is unresolved. V was cut by 0 bases and J by 4 bases, with 10 bases left in between. Germline V gene sequence: CDR1 LGHNA, CDR2 YSLEER. The CDR3 length is 15 residues.